These T cell receptor beta chains were read from a single sample in a study of blood T cell repertoires in COVID-19. Repertoires were generated with immunoSEQ multiplex PCR, while TCRdb's copy carries only in-frame clones and drops some. The table includes 190,000 or so clones, 85% detected once. The sequencing sample was made of peripheral blood. The receptors derive from a man in his 60s with COVID-19, enrolled during active disease. Each CDR3 is given with its conserved first and last residue. D genes are given only for firm matches. Some rows have no size entry. The others give once, few or many, or a class for an expanded clone.

clone size	CDR3 length	V gene	D gene	J gene	CDR3 DNA	CDR3 protein
-	17	TRBV3-1/TRBV3-2	TRBD1	TRBJ1-1	TGTGCCAGCAGCCACCGACGACAGGGAGACATGAACACTGAAGCTTTCTTT	CASSHRRQGDMNTEAFF
-	16	TRBV5-8	-	TRBJ1-5	TGTGCCAGCAGCCCAGGATGGGCTCATAGCAATCAGCCCCAGCATTTT	CASSPGWAHSNQPQHF
-	14	TRBV6-5	-	TRBJ2-7	TGTGCCAGCATCCTAATCGGGGTTTCCTACGAGCAGTACTTC	CASILIGVSYEQYF
-	14	TRBV10-2	-	TRBJ1-2	TGCGCCAGCACCGAGACAGGATCTAACTATGGCTACACCTTC	CASTETGSNYGYTF
-	14	TRBV3-1/TRBV3-2	-	TRBJ1-1	TGTGCCAGCAGCCGTGATATAGTCAACACTGAAGCTTTCTTT	CASSRDIVNTEAFF
-	16	TRBV28	-	TRBJ1-6	TGTGCCAGCAGTTTCTCAGGGAGGGTGGGTAATTCACCCCTCCACTTT	CASSFSGRVGNSPLHF
few	15	TRBV7-9	-	TRBJ1-2	TGTGCCAGCACCCCGTCGGCGGGAGCTAACTATGGCTACACCTTC	CASTPSAGANYGYTF
-	18	TRBV10-3	-	TRBJ1-1	TGTGCCATCAGTGAGTTCGCGGGACCGCGGGATTTCAAGACTGAAGCTTTCTTT	CAISEFAGPRDFKTEAFF
-	14	TRBV27	TRBD1	TRBJ1-2	TGTGCCAGCAGTTCCCGACAGGGTTCCTATGGCTACACCTTC	CASSSRQGSYGYTF
-	15	TRBV5-6	TRBD1	TRBJ2-1	TGTGCCAGCAGCCTGCGGACAGGGACGGGCAATGAGCAGTTCTTC	CASSLRTGTGNEQFF
-	15	TRBV13	TRBD1	TRBJ1-3	TGTGCCAGTACGCCGGGACAGCTCTCTGGAAACACCATATATTTT	CASTPGQLSGNTIYF
-	13	TRBV9	-	TRBJ1-3	TGTGCCAGCAGCGCCTCCTCTGGAAACACCATATATTTT	CASSASSGNTIYF
-	14	TRBV5-4	TRBD1	TRBJ2-7	TGTGCCAGCAGCAGGGGACAGGGACACGACGAGCAGTACTTC	CASSRGQGHDEQYF
-	14	TRBV28	-	TRBJ2-5	TGTGCCAGCAGTACACCAGGGGGGCGAGAGACCCAGTACTTC	CASSTPGGRETQYF
-	13	TRBV24-1	-	TRBJ2-1	TGTGCCACCAGTGAGGGCCCCCGGGGTGAGCAGTTCTTC	CATSEGPRGEQFF
-	15	TRBV5-4	TRBD1	TRBJ1-1	TGTGCCAGCAGCTTTACAGGGGGCAAGAACACTGAAGCTTTCTTT	CASSFTGGKNTEAFF
-	13	TRBV12-3/TRBV12-4	-	TRBJ1-1	TGTGCCAGCAGTTCACGAGTGAACACTGAAGCTTTCTTT	CASSSRVNTEAFF
-	16	TRBV7-9	TRBD2	TRBJ2-1	TGTGCCAGCAGCTTAGCGTCTGCTAGCGGGAGGGGTGAGCAGTTCTTC	CASSLASASGRGEQFF
-	12	TRBV5-1	-	TRBJ2-7	TGCGCCAGCAGGGAGCCGCCCGGCGAGCAGTACTTC	CASREPPGEQYF
-	15	TRBV10-3	-	TRBJ2-3	TGTGCCATCAGTGTAGGCGGGGCTAGCACAGATACGCAGTATTTT	CAISVGGASTDTQYF
-	11	TRBV24-1	-	TRBJ2-1	TGTGCCACCGGCAGGGACAATGAGCAGTTCTTC	CATGRDNEQFF
-	16	TRBV5-4	TRBD2	TRBJ2-7	TGTGCCAGCAGCCCGGGGACTAGCGGGAGCACCTACGAGCAGTACTTC	CASSPGTSGSTYEQYF
-	14	TRBV30	TRBD2	TRBJ2-7	TGTGCCTGGACTAGCGGGAGGACCACGAGCGAGCAGTACTTC	CAWTSGRTTSEQYF
-	14	TRBV27	TRBD2	TRBJ2-1	TGTGCCAGCACTCCTCTGGGGGAGGGGAATGAGCAGTTCTTC	CASTPLGEGNEQFF
once	15	TRBV5-5	TRBD2	TRBJ2-5	TGTGCCAGCAGCTTGCTCGGACTAGGGCAAGAGACCCAGTACTTC	CASSLLGLGQETQYF
-	16	TRBV2	-	TRBJ1-5	TGTGCCAGCAGTGAAGACAGAACCATCAATAATCAGCCCCAGCATTTT	CASSEDRTINNQPQHF
-	17	TRBV5-8	-	TRBJ2-7	TGTGCCAGCAGCTCCGAACGTAAAGACGGCGGGAAGTACGAGCAGTACTTC	CASSSERKDGGKYEQYF
-	14	TRBV3-1/TRBV3-2	-	TRBJ1-2	TGTGCCAGCAGCCAAGATCCAGGGCCCTATCGCTACACCTTC	CASSQDPGPYRYTF
-	13	TRBV28	TRBD2	TRBJ2-1	TGTGCCAGCAGCCATTCGGCGGGAGGTCTCCCGTTCTTC	CASSHSAGGLPFF
-	14	TRBV28	-	TRBJ2-5	TGTGCCAGCAGTTTCTATACAGGGAAAGAGACCCAGTACTTC	CASSFYTGKETQYF